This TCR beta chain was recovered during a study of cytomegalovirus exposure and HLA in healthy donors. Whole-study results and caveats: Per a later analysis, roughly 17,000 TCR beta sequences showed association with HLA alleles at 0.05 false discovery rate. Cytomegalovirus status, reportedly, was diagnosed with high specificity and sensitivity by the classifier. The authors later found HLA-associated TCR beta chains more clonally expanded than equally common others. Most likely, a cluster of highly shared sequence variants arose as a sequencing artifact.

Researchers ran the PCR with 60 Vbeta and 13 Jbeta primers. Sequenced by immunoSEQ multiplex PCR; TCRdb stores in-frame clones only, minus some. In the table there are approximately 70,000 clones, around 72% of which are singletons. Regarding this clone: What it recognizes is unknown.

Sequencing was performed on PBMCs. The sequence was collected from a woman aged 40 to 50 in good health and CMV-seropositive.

CDR3 nucleotides: TGCAGCGTCGACCATGGAGGAGATACGCAGTATTTT. As protein: CSVDHGGDTQYF. The chain is built from TRBV29-1 and TRBJ2-3; possibly TRBD2 for D (5 bases). Germline assignment: CDR1 SQVTM and CDR2 ANQGSEA. The CDR3 sequence is 12 residues long. Deletions cut 6 bases from V and 5 bases from J, with 12 bases between.